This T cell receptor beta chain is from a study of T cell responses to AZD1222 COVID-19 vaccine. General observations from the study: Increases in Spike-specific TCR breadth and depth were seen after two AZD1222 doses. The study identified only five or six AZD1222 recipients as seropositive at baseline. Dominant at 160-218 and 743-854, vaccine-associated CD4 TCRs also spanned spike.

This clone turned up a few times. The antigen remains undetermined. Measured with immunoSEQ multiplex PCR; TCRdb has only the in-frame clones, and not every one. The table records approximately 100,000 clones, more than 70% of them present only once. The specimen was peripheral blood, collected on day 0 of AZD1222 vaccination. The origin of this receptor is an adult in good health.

The CDR3 loop reads CASSQGGQGGNTIYF. CDR3 DNA: TGTGCCAGCAGCCAAGGGGGACAGGGAGGAAACACCATATATTTT. The genes are TRBV3-1 (or the pseudogene TRBV3-2) and TRBJ1-3; TRBD1 agrees at 9 bases. V lost 1 base, J lost 4 bases, and 2 bases stayed unmatched. In germline, CDR1 is LGHDT, CDR2 YNNKEL (reference sequence). The CDR3 is made up of 15 amino acids.